What follows are 20 T cell receptor beta chains derived from one specimen sequenced in a study of radiation and T cells in renal cell carcinoma. Time point: baseline pretreatment blood. Treatment noted: 15 Gy SBRT to primary tumor, nephrectomy 4 weeks later. Clones were read by immunoSEQ multiplex PCR, and TCRdb kept only the in-frame ones, dropping some. The sample includes more than 140,000 clones, 70% to 90% of them seen just once. The material sequenced was blood, taken from a patient whose treatment included radiotherapy and nephrectomy. These receptors all come from a woman in her forties or fifties with renal cell carcinoma.

The chain joins TRBV6-5 to TRBJ2-7, with 7 bases fitting TRBD1. CDR3 length equals 15 residues. Trimming at V came to 0 bases and at J to 0 bases, leaving 2 bases not matched to a gene. Germline values: CDR1 MNHEY, CDR2 SVGAGI. The CDR3 reads CASSYSNRGSYEQYF. The DNA for the CDR3 is TGTGCCAGCAGTTACTCAAACAGGGGCTCCTACGAGCAGTACTTC.

V gene TRBV9 combines with J gene TRBJ2-2; D is ambiguous. The CDR3 runs to 12 residues. V lost 0 bases and J 8 bases, leaving 5 bases between the germline ends. Germline CDR1 reads SGDLS; CDR2 reads YYNGEE. CDR3 loop: CASSVGVGELFF. The DNA for the CDR3 is TGTGCCAGCAGCGTAGGAGTGGGGGAGCTGTTTTTT.

J is TRBJ2-1 and V is TRBV5-4; D is unresolved. Germline-derived CDR1 and CDR2 are SGHNT and YYREEE (reference sequence). V was shortened by 4 bases and J by 6 bases, with 14 bases between the two germline ends. This CDR3 is 14 amino acids long. The CDR3 nucleotides are TGTGCCAGCAGCCGACTTTACTTCGGCAATGAGCAGTTCTTC. Translating it yields CASSRLYFGNEQFF.

V gene TRBV5-1 combines with J gene TRBJ2-7; TRBD2 matches 10 bases. The CDR3 sequence is 14 residues long. The junction had 4 bases not matched to a gene; V was cut back by 3 bases and J by 4 bases. Germline V gene lookup returns CDR1 SGHRS and CDR2 YFSETQ. In DNA form, the CDR3 reads TGCGCCAGCAGCTCCCTAGCGGGAGTATACGAGCAGTACTTC. This encodes CASSSLAGVYEQYF.

This clone was observed many times. CDR3 in amino acids: CASSFLSGEQYF. CDR3 nucleotide sequence: TGTGCCAGCAGCTTTTTAAGCGGCGAGCAGTACTTC. The gene calls are TRBV7-9 and TRBJ2-7; tentatively, D is TRBD2 (5 bases). Germline V lookup: CDR1 SEHNR, CDR2 FQNEAQ (reference sequence). V was trimmed by 3 bases and J by 6 bases, leaving 9 bases between them. CDR3 length: 12 residues.

The chain links TRBV7-8 to TRBJ2-7; D gene unclear. Germline V gene sequence: CDR1 SGHVS, CDR2 FQNEAQ. The V gene lost 5 bases and the J gene lost 6 bases, with 14 bases spanning the gap. The CDR3 is made up of 13 amino acids. In DNA, the CDR3 is TGTGCCAGCAGCCCCTTTAGCTTCAGCGAGCAGTACTTC. This translates into CASSPFSFSEQYF.

This clone turned up a few times. The CDR3 coding sequence is TGTGCCCAAGAGGAGAACACTGAAGCTTTCTTT. This sequence encodes CAQEENTEAFF. The rearrangement joins TRBV7-2 to TRBJ1-1, with D unresolved. The CDR3 consists of 11 residues. V was shortened by 11 bases and J by 1 base, with 8 bases between the two germline ends. Germline V gene data show CDR1 as SGHTA and CDR2 as FQGNSA.

Remarks on this clone: An end of the junction does not agree with germline; a read error may underlie this. This chain links TRBV6-5 with TRBJ1-3; D gene uncertain. The CDR3 covers 16 residues. Germline V gene sequence: CDR1 MNHEY, CDR2 SVGAGI. CDR3 sequence reads: CASSYSGQTSGSTIYF. CDR3 in DNA: TGTGCCAGCAGTTACTCTGGGCAGACCTCTGGAAGCACCATATATTTT.

The chain combines TRBV28 with TRBJ1-2; no firm D call. Per the germline V gene, CDR1 is MDHEN and CDR2 is SYDVKM. The CDR3 contains 12 residues. V lost 4 bases, J lost 10 bases, and 13 bases lay in between. The CDR3 DNA sequence: TGTGCCAGCAGTTCTTCCATAAAAGACTACACCTTC. Its translation is CASSSSIKDYTF.

The chain carries TRBV7-9 and TRBJ1-1; 7 nucleotides agree with TRBD1. The CDR3 has 13 residues. The germline V gene has CDR1 SEHNR and CDR2 FQNEAQ (reference sequence). V dropped 8 bases and J dropped 1; count of bases not matched to a gene: 4. CDR3 sequence (DNA): TGTGCCAGCGGGGGACAGCCGAACACTGAAGCTTTCTTT. Its protein product is CASGGQPNTEAFF.

This chain links TRBV10-1 with TRBJ1-2; tentatively, D is TRBD1 (5 bases). Germline lookup yields CDR1 WNHNN and CDR2 SYGVQD (reference sequence). The V end lost 2 bases, the J end lost 7 bases, and 11 bases lay between the germline ends. CDR3 length: 13 residues. In nucleotides, the CDR3 is TGCGCCAGCAGTGAGGGGACGACGGGTGGCTACACCTTC. Amino acid sequence: CASSEGTTGGYTF.

This clone was counted between two and nine times. The chain recombines TRBV10-1 with TRBJ1-1; a weak D match, TRBD1 (6 bases). Trimming cost V 5 bases and J 1 base, with 14 bases left between them. The CDR3 consists of 15 residues. Germline assignment: CDR1 WNHNN and CDR2 SYGVQD (reference sequence). CDR3 loop: CASSSRTETNTEAFF. In DNA form, the CDR3 reads TGCGCCAGCAGTTCAAGGACAGAAACGAACACTGAAGCTTTCTTT.

The chain carries TRBV10-3 and TRBJ2-1, with 13 positions matching TRBD2. The J segment lost 8 bases and the V segment lost 0 bases, leaving 10 bases of the junction unmatched. Per germline, CDR1 ENHRY and CDR2 SYGVKD. This CDR3 has 18 residues. The CDR3 here is CAISESYRTSGSLDEQFF. In DNA, the CDR3 is TGTGCCATCAGTGAGTCGTATCGGACTAGCGGGAGTTTGGATGAGCAGTTCTTC.

Ten or more counts support this clone. A far larger clone is just one base off, so this is likely a read error. The J gene is TRBJ1-2, the V gene TRBV4-3; no reliable D call. The germline V gene has CDR1 LGHNA and CDR2 YSLEER. The length of the CDR3 is 15 residues. With 4 bases removed from V and 7 bases from J, the gap between germline ends came to 19 bases. CDR3 amino acids: CASSPVPWFLGGYTF. The DNA for the CDR3 is TGCGCCAGCAGCCCGGTTCCCTGGTTCTTAGGTGGCTACACCTTC.

V is TRBV7-2 and J is TRBJ1-1; 7 nucleotides match TRBD1. The ends lost 5 bases at V and 0 bases at J; junction bases unmatched: 6. Germline V gene data show CDR1 as SGHTA and CDR2 as FQGNSA. This CDR3 spans 15 amino acids. The CDR3 DNA sequence: TGTGCCAGCAGCCCACCGGGACAGATGAACACTGAAGCTTTCTTT. This encodes CASSPPGQMNTEAFF.

This chain connects TRBV27 to TRBJ2-1; D unresolved. V dropped 3 bases and J dropped 7 bases, with 10 bases sitting between them. Germline assignment: CDR1 MNHEY and CDR2 SMNVEV (reference sequence). The CDR3 totals 13 residues. As DNA, the CDR3 is TGTGCCAGCAGTTTGGAGTTCGGGAATGAGCAGTTCTTC. Translating gives CASSLEFGNEQFF.

The genes are TRBV7-8 and TRBJ2-5; unclear D gene. The V end lost 7 bases, the J end lost 4 bases, and 16 bases lay between the germline ends. The length of the CDR3 is 14 residues. The germline CDR1 and CDR2 sequences are SGHVS and FQNEAQ. The CDR3 sequence: CASTYLDPRETQYF. The CDR3 bases are TGTGCCAGCACCTACCTGGACCCAAGAGAGACCCAGTACTTC.

The rearrangement links TRBV7-9 to TRBJ1-5, with D unclear. The V end was cut by 4 bases, the J end by 3 bases, with 10 bases between. This CDR3 contains 14 residues. Per germline, CDR1 SEHNR and CDR2 FQNEAQ (reference sequence). The CDR3 reads CASSSWGDNQPQHF. The DNA of the CDR3 is TGTGCCAGCAGCTCGTGGGGTGACAATCAGCCCCAGCATTTT.

The J gene is TRBJ2-7, the V gene TRBV7-2; D assignment may be TRBD1 or TRBD2 (5 bases each). Trimming cost V 5 bases and J 3 bases, with 11 bases left between them. The CDR3 is made up of 13 amino acids. CDR1 and CDR2 (germline): SGHTA, FQGNSA. CDR3 coding DNA: TGTGCCAGCAGCGGGGGACGGCTCTACGAGCAGTACTTC. As protein: CASSGGRLYEQYF.

This clone was seen only once. The genes are TRBV5-1 and TRBJ1-1, with D hard to call. The CDR3 is 15 amino acids. From germline, CDR1 is SGHRS and CDR2 YFSETQ. The ends were cut back, 4 bases at V and 1 base at J, with 14 bases in the middle. The CDR3 is CASSGSATGNTEAFF. Written as DNA, the CDR3 is TGCGCCAGCAGCGGCTCAGCGACGGGGAACACTGAAGCTTTCTTT.